This T cell receptor beta chain stems from a study of blood T cells in healthy people across ages. Trimming removed 7 bases from V and 1 base from J, with 13 bases in between. CDR1 SGHTA and CDR2 FQGNSA come from the germline V gene. This CDR3 region has 14 residues. The study recruited healthy Caucasian donors from Russia who were aged about 6 to 95. A second about 6 to 12 cycle PCR used barcoded and J-beta primers. Using its own MiXCR run on the 5' RACE reads, TCRdb lists one record per CDR3 protein. Here the sample spans hundreds of thousands of distinct CDR3 sequences, around 50% being singletons.

J is TRBJ1-1 and V is TRBV7-2; no clear D gene. This TCR came from a man in his forties in good health. Sequencing was performed on blood. The CDR3 sequence: CASINVRANTEAFF. CDR3 DNA sequence: TGTGCCAGCATCAACGTACGGGCGAACACTGAAGCTTTCTTT.